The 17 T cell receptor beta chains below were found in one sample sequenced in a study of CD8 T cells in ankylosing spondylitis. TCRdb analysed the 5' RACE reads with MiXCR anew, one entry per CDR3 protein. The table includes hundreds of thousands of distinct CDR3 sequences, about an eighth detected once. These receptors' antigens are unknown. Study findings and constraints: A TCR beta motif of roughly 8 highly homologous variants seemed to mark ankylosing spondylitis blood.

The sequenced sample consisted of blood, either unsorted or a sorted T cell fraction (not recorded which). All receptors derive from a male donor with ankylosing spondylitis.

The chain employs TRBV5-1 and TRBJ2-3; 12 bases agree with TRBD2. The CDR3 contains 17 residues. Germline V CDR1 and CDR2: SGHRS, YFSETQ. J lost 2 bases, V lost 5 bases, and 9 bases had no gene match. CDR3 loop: CASSPRLAGALTDTQYF. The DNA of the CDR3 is TGCGCCAGCAGTCCGAGACTAGCGGGAGCTCTCACAGATACGCAGTATTTT.

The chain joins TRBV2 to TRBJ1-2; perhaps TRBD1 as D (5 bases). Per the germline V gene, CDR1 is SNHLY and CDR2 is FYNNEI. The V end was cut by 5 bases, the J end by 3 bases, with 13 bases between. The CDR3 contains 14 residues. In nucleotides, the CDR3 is TGTGCCAGCAGTATAAGGGACGGCGACTATGGCTACACCTTC. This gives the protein CASSIRDGDYGYTF.

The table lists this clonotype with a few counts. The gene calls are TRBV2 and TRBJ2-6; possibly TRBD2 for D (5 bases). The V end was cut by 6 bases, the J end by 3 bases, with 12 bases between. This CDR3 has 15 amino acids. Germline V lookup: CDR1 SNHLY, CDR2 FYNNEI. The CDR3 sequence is CASRAIGVGANVLTF. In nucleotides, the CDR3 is TGTGCCAGCAGAGCGATCGGGGTTGGGGCCAACGTCCTGACTTTC.

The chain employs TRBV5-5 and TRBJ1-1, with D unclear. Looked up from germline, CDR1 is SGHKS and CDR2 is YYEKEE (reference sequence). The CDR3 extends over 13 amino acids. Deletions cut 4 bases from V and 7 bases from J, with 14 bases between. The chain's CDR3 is CASSPAWSGEAFF. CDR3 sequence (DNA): TGTGCCAGCAGCCCGGCGTGGTCAGGTGAAGCTTTCTTT.

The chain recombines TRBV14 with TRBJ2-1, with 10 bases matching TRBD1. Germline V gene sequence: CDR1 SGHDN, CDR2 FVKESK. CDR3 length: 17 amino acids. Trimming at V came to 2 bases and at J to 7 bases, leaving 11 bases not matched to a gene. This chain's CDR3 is CASSQPGQGSVRNEQFF. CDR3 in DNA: TGTGCCAGCAGCCAACCGGGACAGGGGTCCGTGAGGAATGAGCAGTTCTTC.

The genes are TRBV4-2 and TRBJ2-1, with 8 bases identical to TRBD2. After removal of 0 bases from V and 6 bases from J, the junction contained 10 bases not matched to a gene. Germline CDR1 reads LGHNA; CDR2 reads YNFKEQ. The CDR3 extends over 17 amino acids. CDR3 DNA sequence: TGTGCCAGCAGCCAAGATGTTAGCGGGGCCCCCCTCAATGAGCAGTTCTTC. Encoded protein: CASSQDVSGAPLNEQFF.

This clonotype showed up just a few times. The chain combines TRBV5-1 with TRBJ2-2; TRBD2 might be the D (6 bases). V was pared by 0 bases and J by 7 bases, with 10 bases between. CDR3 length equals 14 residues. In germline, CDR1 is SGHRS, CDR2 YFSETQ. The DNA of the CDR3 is TGCGCCAGCAGCTTGGCTGTCGGGGGCGGGGAGCTGTTTTTT. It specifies CASSLAVGGGELFF.

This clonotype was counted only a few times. The CDR3 nucleotides read TGTGCCCTTGGACTAGCGGGAGGAAGGGAGACCCAGTACTTC. Its translation: CALGLAGGRETQYF. V is TRBV15 and J is TRBJ2-5, with 14 bases matching TRBD2. CDR3 length equals 14 residues. J was trimmed by 5 bases and V by 11 bases; bases with no gene match: 7. The germline V gene has CDR1 LNHNV and CDR2 YYDKDF (reference sequence).

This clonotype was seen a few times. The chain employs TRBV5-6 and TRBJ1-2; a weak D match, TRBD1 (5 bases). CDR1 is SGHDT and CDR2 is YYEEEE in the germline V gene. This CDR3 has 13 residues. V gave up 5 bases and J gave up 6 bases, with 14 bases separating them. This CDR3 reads CASRPSGPDGYTF. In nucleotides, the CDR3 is TGTGCCAGCAGGCCGTCGGGACCCGATGGCTACACCTTC.

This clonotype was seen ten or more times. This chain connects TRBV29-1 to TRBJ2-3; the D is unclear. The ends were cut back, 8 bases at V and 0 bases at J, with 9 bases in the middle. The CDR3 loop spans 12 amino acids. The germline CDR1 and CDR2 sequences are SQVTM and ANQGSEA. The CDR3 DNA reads TGCAGCTCAGCGCCTAGCACAGATACGCAGTATTTT. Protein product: CSSAPSTDTQYF.

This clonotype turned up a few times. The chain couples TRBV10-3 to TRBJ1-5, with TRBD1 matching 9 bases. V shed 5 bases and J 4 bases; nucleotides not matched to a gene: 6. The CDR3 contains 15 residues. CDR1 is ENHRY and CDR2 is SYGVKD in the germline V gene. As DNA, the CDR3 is TGTGCCATCAGTCGACAGGGGGTTGAGAATCAGCCCCAGCATTTT. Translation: CAISRQGVENQPQHF.

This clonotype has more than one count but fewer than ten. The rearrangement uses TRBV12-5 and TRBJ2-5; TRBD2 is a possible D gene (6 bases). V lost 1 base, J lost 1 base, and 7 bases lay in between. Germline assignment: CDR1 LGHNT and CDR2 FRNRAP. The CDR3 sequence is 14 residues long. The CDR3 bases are TGTGCTAGTGGTTTGGGTAGCGGCCAAGAGACCCAGTACTTC. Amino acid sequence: CASGLGSGQETQYF.

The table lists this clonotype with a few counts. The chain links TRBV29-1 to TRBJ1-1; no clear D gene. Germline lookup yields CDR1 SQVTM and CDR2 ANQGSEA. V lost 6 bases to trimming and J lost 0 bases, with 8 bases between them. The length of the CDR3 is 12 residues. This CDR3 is CSVSEMNTEAFF. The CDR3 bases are TGCAGCGTCAGCGAGATGAACACTGAAGCTTTCTTT. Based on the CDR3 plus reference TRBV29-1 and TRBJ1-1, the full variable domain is SAVISQKPSRDICQRGTSLTIQCQVDSQVTMMFWYRQQPGQSLTLIATANQGSEATYESGFVIDKFPISRPNLTFSTLTVSNMSPEDSSIYLCSVSEMNTEAFFGQGTRLTVV.

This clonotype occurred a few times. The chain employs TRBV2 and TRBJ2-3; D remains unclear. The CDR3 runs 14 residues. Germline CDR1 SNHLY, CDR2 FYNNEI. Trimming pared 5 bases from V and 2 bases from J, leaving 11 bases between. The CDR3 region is CASSYTWDTDTQYF. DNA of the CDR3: TGTGCCAGCAGTTATACGTGGGACACAGATACGCAGTATTTT.

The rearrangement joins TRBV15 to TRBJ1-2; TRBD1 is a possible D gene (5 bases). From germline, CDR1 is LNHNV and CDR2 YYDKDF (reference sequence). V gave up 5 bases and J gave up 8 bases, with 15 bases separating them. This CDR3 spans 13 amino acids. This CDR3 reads CATSFSSGTGYTF. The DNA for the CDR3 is TGTGCCACCAGCTTCAGTTCGGGGACCGGCTACACCTTC.

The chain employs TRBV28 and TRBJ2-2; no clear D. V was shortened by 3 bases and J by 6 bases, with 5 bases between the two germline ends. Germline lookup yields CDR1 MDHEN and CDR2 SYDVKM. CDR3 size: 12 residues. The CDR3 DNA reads TGTGCCAGCAGTTTTGGGTCCGGGGAGCTGTTTTTT. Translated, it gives CASSFGSGELFF. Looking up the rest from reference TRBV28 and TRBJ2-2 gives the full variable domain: DVKVTQSSRYLVKRTGEKVFLECVQDMDHENMFWYRQDPGLGLRLIYFSYDVKMKEKGDIPEGYSVSREKKERFSLILESASTNQTSMYLCASSFGSGELFFGEGSRLTVL.

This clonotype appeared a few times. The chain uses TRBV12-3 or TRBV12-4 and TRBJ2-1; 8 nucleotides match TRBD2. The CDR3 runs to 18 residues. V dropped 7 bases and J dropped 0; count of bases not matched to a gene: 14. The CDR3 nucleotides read TGTGCCAGCACCTTCGGGGTAGCGGGACCTTTCTCCTACAATGAGCAGTTCTTC. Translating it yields CASTFGVAGPFSYNEQFF.